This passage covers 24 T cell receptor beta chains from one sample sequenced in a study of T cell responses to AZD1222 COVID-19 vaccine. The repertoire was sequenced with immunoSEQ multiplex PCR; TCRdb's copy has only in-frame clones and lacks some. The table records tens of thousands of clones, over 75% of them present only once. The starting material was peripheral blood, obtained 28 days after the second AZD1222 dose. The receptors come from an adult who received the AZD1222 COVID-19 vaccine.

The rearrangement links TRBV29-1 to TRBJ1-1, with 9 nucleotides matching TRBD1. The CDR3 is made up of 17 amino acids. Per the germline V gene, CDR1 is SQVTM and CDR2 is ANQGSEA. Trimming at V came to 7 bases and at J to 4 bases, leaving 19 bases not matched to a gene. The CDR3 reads CSAWSRDREKSGTEAFF. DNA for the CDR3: TGCAGCGCCTGGTCCCGGGACAGGGAGAAGTCGGGCACTGAAGCTTTCTTT.

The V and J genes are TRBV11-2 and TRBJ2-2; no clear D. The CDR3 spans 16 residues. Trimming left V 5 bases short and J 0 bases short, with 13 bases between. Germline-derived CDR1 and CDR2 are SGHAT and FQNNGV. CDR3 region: CASSPRTATNTGELFF. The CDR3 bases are TGTGCCAGCAGCCCCCGGACGGCCACGAACACCGGGGAGCTGTTTTTT.

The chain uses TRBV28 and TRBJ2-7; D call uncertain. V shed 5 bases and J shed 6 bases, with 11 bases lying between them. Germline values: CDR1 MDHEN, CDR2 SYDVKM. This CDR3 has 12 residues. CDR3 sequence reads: CASSLEAGEQYF. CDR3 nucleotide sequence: TGTGCCAGCAGTCTCGAGGCAGGCGAGCAGTACTTC.

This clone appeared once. CDR3 protein: CANSGRVNTEAFF. The CDR3 coding sequence is TGTGCCAACTCCGGAAGGGTGAACACTGAAGCTTTCTTT. This chain uses TRBV7-3 with TRBJ1-1; no firm D call. Germline V gene lookup returns CDR1 SGHTA and CDR2 FQGTGA. The CDR3 extends over 13 amino acids. Trimming pared 10 bases from V and 0 bases from J, leaving 12 bases between.

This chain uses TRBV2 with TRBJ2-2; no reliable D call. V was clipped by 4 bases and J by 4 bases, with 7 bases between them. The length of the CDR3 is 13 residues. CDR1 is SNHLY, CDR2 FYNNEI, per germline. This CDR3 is CASSGTGTGELFF. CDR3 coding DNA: TGTGCCAGCAGTGGAACTGGCACCGGGGAGCTGTTTTTT.

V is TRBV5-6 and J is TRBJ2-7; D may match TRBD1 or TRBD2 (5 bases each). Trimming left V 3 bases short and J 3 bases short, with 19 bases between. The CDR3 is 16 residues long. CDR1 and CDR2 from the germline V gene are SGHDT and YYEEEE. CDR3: CASSSPMVAGGYEQYF. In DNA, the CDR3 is TGTGCCAGCAGCTCCCCTATGGTAGCTGGGGGCTACGAGCAGTACTTC.

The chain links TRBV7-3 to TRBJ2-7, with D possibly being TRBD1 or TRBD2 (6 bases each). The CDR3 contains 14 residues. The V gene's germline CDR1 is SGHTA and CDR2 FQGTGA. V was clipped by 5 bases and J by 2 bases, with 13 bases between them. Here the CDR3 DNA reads TGTGCCAGCAGCGCCCAGAGGGGGGCCTACGAGCAGTACTTC. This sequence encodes CASSAQRGAYEQYF.

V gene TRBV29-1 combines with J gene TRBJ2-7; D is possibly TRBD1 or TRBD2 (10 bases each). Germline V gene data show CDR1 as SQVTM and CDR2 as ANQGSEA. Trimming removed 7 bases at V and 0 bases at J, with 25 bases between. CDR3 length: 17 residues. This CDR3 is CSARQGAGLAASYEQYF. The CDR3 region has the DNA TGCAGCGCCCGACAGGGGGCTGGACTAGCGGCCTCCTACGAGCAGTACTTC.

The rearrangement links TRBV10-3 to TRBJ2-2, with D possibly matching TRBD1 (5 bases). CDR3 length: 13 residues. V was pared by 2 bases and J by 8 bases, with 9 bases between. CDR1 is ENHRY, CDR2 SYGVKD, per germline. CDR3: CAISEAAGGELFF. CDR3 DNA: TGTGCCATCAGTGAGGCAGCAGGGGGGGAGCTGTTTTTT.

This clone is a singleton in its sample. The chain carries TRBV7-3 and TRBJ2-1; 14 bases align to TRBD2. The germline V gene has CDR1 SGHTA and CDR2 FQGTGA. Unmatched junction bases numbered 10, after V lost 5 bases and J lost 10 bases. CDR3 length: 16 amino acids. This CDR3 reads CASSRPGTSGGGEQFF. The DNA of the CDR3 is TGTGCCAGCAGCCGCCCTGGGACTAGCGGGGGTGGGGAGCAGTTCTTC.

The chain's CDR3 is CASSLERYRGYTF. In DNA form, the CDR3 reads TGTGCCAGCAGCTTGGAACGGTATCGAGGCTACACCTTC. This sequence joins TRBV5-6 and TRBJ1-2; D is unresolved. CDR1 is SGHDT and CDR2 is YYEEEE in the germline V gene. V dropped 0 bases and J dropped 8 bases, with 11 bases sitting between them. This CDR3 is 13 amino acids long.

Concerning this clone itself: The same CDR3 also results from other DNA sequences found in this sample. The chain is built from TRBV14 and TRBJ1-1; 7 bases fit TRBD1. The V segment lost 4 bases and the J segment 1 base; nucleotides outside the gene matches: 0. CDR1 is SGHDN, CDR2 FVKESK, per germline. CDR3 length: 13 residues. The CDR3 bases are TGTGCCAGCAGCCGACAGGGGAACACTGAAGCTTTCTTT. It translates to CASSRQGNTEAFF.

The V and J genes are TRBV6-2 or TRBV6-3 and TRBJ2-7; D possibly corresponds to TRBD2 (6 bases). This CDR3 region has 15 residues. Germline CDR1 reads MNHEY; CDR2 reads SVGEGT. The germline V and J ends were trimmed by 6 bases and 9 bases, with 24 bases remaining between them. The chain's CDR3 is CASSSPGTGFGWQYF. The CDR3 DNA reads TGTGCCAGCAGCTCCCCCGGGACTGGCTTCGGTTGGCAGTACTTC.

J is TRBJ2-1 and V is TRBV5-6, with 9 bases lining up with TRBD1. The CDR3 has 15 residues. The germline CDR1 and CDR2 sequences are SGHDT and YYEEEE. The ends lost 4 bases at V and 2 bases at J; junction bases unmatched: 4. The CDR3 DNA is TGTGCCAGCAGCATCAGGGACAGGGCCTACAATGAGCAGTTCTTC. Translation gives CASSIRDRAYNEQFF.

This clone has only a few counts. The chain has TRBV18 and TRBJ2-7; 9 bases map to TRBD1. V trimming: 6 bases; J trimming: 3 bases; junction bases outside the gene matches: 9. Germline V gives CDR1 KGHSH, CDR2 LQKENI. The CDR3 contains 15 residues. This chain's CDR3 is CASSPGQGRLYEQYF. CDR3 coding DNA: TGTGCCAGCTCCCCAGGACAGGGGCGGCTCTACGAGCAGTACTTC.

The CDR3: CSVGGPSSGANVLTF. In DNA form, the CDR3 reads TGCAGCGTTGGGGGACCGAGCTCTGGGGCCAACGTCCTGACTTTC. The chain has TRBV29-1 and TRBJ2-6; the D gene could be TRBD1 or TRBD2 (5 bases each). Germline V gives CDR1 SQVTM, CDR2 ANQGSEA. The V end was cut by 4 bases, the J end by 0 bases, with 10 bases between. The CDR3 sequence is 15 residues long.

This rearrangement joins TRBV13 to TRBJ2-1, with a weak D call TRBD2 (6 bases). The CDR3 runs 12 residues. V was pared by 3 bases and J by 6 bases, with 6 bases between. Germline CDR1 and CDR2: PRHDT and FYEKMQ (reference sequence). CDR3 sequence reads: CASSFSGNEQFF. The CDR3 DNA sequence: TGTGCCAGCAGCTTTAGCGGCAATGAGCAGTTCTTC.

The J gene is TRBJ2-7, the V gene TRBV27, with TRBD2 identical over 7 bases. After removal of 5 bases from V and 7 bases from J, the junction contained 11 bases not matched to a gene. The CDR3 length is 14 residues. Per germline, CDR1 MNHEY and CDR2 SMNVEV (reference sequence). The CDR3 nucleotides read TGTGCCAGCAGTGTTCCATCCGGCGGGGGTGAGCAGTACTTC. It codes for CASSVPSGGGEQYF.

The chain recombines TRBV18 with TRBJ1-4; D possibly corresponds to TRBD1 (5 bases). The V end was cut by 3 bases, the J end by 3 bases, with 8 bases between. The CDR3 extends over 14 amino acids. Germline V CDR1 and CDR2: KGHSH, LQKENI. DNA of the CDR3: TGTGCCAGCTCACCGGACACCGCTAATGAAAAACTGTTTTTT. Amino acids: CASSPDTANEKLFF.

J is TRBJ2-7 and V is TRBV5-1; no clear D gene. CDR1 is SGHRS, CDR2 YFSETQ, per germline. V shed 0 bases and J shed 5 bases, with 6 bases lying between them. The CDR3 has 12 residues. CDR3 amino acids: CASSLGNNEQYF. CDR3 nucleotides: TGCGCCAGCAGCTTGGGGAACAACGAGCAGTACTTC.

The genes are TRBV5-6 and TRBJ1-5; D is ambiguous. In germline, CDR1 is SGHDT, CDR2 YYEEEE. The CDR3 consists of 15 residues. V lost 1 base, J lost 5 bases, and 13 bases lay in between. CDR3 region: CASSLFREGDQPQHF. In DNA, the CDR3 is TGTGCCAGCAGCTTGTTTAGGGAAGGCGATCAGCCCCAGCATTTT.

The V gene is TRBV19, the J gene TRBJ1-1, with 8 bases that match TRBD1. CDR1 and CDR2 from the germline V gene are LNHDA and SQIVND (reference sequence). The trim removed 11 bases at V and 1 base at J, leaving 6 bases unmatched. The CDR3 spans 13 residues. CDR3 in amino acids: CAVTGGENTEAFF. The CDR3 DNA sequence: TGTGCCGTTACAGGGGGGGAGAACACTGAAGCTTTCTTT.

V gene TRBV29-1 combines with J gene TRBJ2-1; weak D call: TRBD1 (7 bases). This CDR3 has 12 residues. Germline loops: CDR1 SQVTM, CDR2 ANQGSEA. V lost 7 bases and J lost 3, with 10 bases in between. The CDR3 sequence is CSGGDSYNEQFF. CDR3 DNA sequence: TGCAGCGGCGGGGACAGCTACAATGAGCAGTTCTTC.

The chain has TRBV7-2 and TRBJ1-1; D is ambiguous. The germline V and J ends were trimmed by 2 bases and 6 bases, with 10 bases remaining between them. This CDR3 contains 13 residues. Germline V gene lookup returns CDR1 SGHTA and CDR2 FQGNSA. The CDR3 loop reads CASSLQGRAEAFF. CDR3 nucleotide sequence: TGTGCCAGCAGCTTACAAGGTCGGGCTGAAGCTTTCTTT.